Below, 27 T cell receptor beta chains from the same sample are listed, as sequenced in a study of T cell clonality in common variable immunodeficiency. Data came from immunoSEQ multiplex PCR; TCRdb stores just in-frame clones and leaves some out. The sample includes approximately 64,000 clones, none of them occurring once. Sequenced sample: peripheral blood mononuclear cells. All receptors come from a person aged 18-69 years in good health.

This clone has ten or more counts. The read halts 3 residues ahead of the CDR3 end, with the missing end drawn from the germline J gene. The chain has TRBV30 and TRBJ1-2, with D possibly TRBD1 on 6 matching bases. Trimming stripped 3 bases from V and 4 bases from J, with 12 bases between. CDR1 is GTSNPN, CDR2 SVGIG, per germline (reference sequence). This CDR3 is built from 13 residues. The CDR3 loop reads CAWSPARGYGYTF. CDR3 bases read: TGTGCCTGGAGCCCGGCCAGGGGCTATGGC.

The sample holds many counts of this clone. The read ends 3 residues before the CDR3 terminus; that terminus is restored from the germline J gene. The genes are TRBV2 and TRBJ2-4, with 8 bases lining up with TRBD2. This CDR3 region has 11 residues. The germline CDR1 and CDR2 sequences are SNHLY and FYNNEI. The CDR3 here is CASRGGTSQYF. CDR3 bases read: TGTGCCAGCAGGGGCGGGACTAGT.

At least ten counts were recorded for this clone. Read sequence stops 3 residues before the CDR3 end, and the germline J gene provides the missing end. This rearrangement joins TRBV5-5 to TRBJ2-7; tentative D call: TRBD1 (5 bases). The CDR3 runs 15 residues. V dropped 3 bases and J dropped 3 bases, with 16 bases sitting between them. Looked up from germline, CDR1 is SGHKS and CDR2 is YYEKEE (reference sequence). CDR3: CASSSNQGFLYEQYF. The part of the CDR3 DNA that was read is TGTGCCAGCAGCTCCAATCAGGGATTCCTCTACGAG.

The CDR3 sequence is CASSLEHSNQPQHF. CDR3 DNA, as far as it was read: TGTGCCAGCAGCTTAGAACATAGCAATCAGCCC. This sequence joins TRBV11-2 and TRBJ1-5; no definite D call. The read comes to an end 3 residues before the CDR3 does, leaving the germline J gene to fill in the end. Germline V lookup: CDR1 SGHAT, CDR2 FQNNGV. The CDR3 length is 14 residues. The V and J ends lost 0 bases and 0 bases respectively, with 3 bases between them.

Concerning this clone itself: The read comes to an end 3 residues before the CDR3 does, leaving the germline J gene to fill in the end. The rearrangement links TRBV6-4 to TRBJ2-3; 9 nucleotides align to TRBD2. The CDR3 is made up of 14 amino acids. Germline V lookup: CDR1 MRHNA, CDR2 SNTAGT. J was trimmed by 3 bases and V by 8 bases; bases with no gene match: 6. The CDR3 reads CASGGGGDTDTQYF. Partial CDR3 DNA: TGTGCCAGCGGCGGGGGGGGCGATACAGATACG.

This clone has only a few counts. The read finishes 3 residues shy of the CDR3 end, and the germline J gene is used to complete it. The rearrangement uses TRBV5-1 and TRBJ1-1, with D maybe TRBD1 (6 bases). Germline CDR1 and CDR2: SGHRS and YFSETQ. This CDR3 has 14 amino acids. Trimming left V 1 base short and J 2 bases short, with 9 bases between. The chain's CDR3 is CASSLLQGNTEAFF. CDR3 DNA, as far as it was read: TGCGCCAGCAGCTTGTTACAGGGTAACACTGAA.

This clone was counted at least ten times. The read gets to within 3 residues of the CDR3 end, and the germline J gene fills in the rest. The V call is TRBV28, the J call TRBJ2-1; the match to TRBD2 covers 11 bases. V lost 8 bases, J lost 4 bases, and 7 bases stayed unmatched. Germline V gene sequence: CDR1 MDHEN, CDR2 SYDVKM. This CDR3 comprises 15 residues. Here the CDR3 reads CASGRRLAGYNEQFF. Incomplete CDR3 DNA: TGTGCCAGCGGCAGACGACTAGCGGGGTACAATGAG. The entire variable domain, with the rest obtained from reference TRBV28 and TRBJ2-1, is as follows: DVKVTQSSRYLVKRTGEKVFLECVQDMDHENMFWYRQDPGLGLRLIYFSYDVKMKEKGDIPEGYSVSREKKERFSLILESASTNQTSMYLCASGRRLAGYNEQFFGPGTRLTVL.

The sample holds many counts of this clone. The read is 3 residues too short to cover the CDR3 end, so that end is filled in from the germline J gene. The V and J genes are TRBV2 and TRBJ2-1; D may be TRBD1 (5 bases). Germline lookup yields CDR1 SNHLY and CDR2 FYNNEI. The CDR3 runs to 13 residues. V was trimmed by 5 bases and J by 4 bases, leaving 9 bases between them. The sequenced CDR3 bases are TGTGCCAGCAGTCTCGACAGTTACAATGAG. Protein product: CASSLDSYNE. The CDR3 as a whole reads CASSLDSYNEQFF.

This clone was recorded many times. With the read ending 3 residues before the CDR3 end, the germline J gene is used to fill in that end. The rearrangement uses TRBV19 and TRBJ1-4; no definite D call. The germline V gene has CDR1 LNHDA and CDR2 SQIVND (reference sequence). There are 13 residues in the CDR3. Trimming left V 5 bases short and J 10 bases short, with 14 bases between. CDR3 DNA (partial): TGTGCCAGTAGTCCCAGTGCCCGGGGAAAA. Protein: CASSPSARGK. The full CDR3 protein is CASSPSARGKLFF.

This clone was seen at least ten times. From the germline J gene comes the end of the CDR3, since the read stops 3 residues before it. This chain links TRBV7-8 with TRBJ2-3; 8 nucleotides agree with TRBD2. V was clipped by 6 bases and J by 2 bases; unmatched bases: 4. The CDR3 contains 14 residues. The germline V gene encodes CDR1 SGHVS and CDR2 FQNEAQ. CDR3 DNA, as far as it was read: TGTGCCAGCAGGATTAGCGGGGACACAGATACG. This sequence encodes CASRISGDTDT. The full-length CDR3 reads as CASRISGDTDTQYF. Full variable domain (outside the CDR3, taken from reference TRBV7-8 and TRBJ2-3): GAGVSQSPRYKVAKRGQDVALRCDPISGHVSLFWYQQALGQGPEFLTYFQNEAQLDKSGLPSDRFFAERPEGSVSTLKIQRTQQEDSAVYLCASRISGDTDTQYFGPGTRLTVL.

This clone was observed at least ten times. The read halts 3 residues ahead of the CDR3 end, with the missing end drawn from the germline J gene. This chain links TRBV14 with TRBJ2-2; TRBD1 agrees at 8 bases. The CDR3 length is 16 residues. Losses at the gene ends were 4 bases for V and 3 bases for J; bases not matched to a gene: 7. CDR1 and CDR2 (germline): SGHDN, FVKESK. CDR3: CASSPGQGWDTGELFF. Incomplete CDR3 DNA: TGTGCCAGCAGCCCCGGACAGGGTTGGGACACCGGGGAG. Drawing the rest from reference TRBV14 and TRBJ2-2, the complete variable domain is EAGVTQFPSHSVIEKGQTVTLRCDPISGHDNLYWYRRVMGKEIKFLLHFVKESKQDESGMPNNRFLAERTGGTYSTLKVQPAELEDSGVYFCASSPGQGWDTGELFFGEGSRLTVL.

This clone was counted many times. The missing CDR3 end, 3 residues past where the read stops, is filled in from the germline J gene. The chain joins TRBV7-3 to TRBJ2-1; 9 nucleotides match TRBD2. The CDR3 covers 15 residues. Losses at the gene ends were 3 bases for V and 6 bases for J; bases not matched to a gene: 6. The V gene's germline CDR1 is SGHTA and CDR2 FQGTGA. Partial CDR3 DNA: TGTGCCAGCAGCTTCGGTGCTAGCGGGGTCAATGAG. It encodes CASSFGASGVNE. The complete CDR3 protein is CASSFGASGVNEQFF.

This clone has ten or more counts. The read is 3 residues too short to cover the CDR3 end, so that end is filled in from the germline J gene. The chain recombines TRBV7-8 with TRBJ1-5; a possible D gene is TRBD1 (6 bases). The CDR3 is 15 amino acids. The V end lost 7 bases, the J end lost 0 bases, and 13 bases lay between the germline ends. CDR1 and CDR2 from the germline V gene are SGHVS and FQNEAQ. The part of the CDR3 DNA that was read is TGTGCCAGCAAGATAGGGGGAAATAGCAATCAGCCC. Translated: CASKIGGNSNQP. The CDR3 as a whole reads CASKIGGNSNQPQHF.

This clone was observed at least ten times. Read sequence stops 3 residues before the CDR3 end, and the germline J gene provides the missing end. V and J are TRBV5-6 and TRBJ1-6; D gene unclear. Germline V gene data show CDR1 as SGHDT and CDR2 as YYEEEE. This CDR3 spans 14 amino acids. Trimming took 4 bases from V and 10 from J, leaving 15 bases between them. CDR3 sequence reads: CASSGAGSGSPLHF. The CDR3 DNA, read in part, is TGTGCCAGCAGCGGAGCGGGGAGCGGATCACCC. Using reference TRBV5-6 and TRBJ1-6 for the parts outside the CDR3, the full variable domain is DAGVTQSPTHLIKTRGQQVTLRCSPKSGHDTVSWYQQALGQGPQFIFQYYEEEERQRGNFPDRFSGHQFPNYSSELNVNALLLGDSALYLCASSGAGSGSPLHFGNGTRLTVT.

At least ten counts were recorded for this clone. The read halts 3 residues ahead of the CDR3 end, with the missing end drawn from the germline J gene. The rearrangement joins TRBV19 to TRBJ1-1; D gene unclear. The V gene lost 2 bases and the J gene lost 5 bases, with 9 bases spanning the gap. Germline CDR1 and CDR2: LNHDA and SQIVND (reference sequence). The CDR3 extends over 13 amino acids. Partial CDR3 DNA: TGTGCCAGTAGTATAATTCTCGGGACTGAA. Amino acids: CASSIILGTE. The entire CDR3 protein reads CASSIILGTEAFF.

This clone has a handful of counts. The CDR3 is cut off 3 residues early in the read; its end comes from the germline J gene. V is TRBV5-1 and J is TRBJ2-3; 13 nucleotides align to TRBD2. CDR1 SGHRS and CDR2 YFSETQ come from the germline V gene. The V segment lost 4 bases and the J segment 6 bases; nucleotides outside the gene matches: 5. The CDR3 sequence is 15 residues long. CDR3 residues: CASSGGLAGLDTQYF. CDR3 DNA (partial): TGCGCCAGCAGCGGGGGACTAGCGGGGTTGGATACG.

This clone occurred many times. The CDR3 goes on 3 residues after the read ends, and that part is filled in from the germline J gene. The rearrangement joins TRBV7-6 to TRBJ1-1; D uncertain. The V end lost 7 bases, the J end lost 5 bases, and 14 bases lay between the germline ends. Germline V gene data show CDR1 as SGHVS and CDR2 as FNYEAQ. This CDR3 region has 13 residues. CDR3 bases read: TGTGCCAGCACCTACGAAAGAGGGACTGAA. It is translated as CASTYERGTE. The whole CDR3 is CASTYERGTEAFF.

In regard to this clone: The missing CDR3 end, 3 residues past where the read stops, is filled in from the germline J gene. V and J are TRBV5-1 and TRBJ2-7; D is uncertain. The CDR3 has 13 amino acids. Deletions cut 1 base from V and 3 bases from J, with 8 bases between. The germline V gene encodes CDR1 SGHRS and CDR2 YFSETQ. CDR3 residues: CASSLYVDYEQYF. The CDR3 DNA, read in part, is TGCGCCAGCAGCTTGTACGTAGACTACGAG.

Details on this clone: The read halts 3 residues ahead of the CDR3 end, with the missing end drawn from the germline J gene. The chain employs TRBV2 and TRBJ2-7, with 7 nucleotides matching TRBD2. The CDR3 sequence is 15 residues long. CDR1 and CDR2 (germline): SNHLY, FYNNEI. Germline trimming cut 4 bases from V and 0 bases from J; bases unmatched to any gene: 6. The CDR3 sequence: CASSAPSGASYEQYF. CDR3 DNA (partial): TGTGCCAGCAGTGCCCCCAGCGGGGCCTCCTACGAG.

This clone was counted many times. The CDR3 DNA, read in part, is TGTGCCAGCAGTGAAGCGGCAGGGTCTAACTATGGC. Its translation is CASSEAAGSNYG. The CDR3 in full is CASSEAAGSNYGYTF. The chain links TRBV6-1 to TRBJ1-2; TRBD1 is a possible D gene (5 bases). The read ends 3 residues before the CDR3 terminus; that terminus is restored from the germline J gene. The ends were cut back, 0 bases at V and 0 bases at J, with 8 bases in the middle. The CDR3 is made up of 15 amino acids. CDR1 is MNHNS, CDR2 SASEGT, per germline.

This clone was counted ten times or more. CDR3 sequence: CATSQEQSSYNEQFF. CDR3 DNA (partial): TGTGCCACTAGCCAGGAACAGAGCTCCTACAATGAG. The rearrangement uses TRBV6-2 or TRBV6-3 and TRBJ2-1; a weak D match, TRBD2 (5 bases). The observed sequence ends 3 residues before the CDR3 terminus, with the missing tail filled in from the germline J gene. Germline CDR1 is MNHEY and CDR2 is SVGEGT. The CDR3 totals 15 residues. Trimming shortened V by 10 bases and J by 0 bases, and 16 bases separated the two germline ends.

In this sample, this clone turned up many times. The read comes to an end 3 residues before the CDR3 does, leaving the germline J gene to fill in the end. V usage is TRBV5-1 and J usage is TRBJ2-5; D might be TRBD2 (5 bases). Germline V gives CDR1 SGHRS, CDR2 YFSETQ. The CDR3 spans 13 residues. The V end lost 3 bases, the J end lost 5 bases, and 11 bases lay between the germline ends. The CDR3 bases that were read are TGCGCCAGCAGCTCCGAGGGTTTCGAGACC. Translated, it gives CASSSEGFET. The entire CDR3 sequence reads CASSSEGFETQYF. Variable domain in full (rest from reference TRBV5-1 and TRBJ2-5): KAGVTQTPRYLIKTRGQQVTLSCSPISGHRSVSWYQQTPGQGLQFLFEYFSETQRNKGNFPGRFSGRQFSNSRSEMNVSTLELGDSALYLCASSSEGFETQYFGPGTRLLVL.

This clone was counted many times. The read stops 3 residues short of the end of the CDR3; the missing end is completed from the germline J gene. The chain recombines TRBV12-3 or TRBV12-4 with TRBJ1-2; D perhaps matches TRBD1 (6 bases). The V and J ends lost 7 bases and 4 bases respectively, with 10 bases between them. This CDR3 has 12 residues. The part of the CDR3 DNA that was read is TGTGCCAGCAACGGAGGGGGCTATGGC. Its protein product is CASNGGGYG. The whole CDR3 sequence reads CASNGGGYGYTF.

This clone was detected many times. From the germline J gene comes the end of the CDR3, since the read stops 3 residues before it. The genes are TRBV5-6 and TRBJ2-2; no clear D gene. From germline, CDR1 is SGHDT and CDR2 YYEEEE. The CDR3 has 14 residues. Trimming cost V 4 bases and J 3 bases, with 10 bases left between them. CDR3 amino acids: CASSGDTYTGELFF. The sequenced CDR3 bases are TGTGCCAGCAGCGGAGACACGTACACCGGGGAG.

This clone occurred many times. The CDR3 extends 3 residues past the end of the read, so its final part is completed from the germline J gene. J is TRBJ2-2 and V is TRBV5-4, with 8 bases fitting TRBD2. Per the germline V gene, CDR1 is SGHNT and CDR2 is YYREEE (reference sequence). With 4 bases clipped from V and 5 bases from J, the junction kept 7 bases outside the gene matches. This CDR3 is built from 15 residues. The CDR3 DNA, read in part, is TGTGCCAGCAGCCCCTTGGGCGGGAGGACCGGGGAG. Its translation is CASSPLGGRTGE. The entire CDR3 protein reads CASSPLGGRTGELFF.

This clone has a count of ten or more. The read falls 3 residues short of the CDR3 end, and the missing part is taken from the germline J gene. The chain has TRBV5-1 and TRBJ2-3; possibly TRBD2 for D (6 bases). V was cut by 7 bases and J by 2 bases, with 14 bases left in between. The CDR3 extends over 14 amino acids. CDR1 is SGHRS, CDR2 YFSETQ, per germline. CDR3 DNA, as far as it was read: TGCGCCAGCGTGGCGGGGATCAACACAGATACG. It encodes CASVAGINTDT. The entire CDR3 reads CASVAGINTDTQYF.

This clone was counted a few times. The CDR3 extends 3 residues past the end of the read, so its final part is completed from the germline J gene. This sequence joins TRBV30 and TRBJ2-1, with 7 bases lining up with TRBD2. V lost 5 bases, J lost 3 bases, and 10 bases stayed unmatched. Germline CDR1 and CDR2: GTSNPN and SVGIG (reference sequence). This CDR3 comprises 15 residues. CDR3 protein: CAWSGASGVYNEQFF. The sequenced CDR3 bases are TGTGCCTGGTCCGGGGCTAGCGGAGTCTACAATGAG. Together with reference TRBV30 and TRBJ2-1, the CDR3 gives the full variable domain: SQTIHQWPATLVQPVGSPLSLECTVEGTSNPNLYWYRQAAGRGLQLLFYSVGIGQISSEVPQNLSASRPQDRQFILSSKKLLLSDSGFYLCAWSGASGVYNEQFFGPGTRLTVL.